This TCR beta chain was obtained from a study of CD8+CD57+ T cells in acquired aplastic anemia. Study in general: Average DNA yield from sorted CD4+ and CD8+ cells was roughly 3 ug. Study-wide results and caveats: Patient and control CD8+ Simpson's diversity was not significantly different. It was found that roughly 29 CD8+ CDR3 sequences were shared between patients and controls.

The template for TCR beta VDJ and CDR3 sequence profiling was genomic DNA. In TCRdb, the reads were re-called with MiXCR into one record per CDR3 protein. The sample consists of 100,000 to 150,000 distinct CDR3 sequences, about 50% of them appearing once. On this clonotype: Its specificity is unknown.

Sequenced patients had shown CD8+CD57+ cell expansion by flow cytometry. Patients were untreated when blood was sampled. In germline, CDR1 is LNHDA, CDR2 SQIVND (reference sequence). The CDR3 loop spans 15 amino acids. Trimming at V came to 4 bases and at J to 6 bases, leaving 8 bases not matched to a gene. The rearrangement uses TRBV19 and TRBJ2-3, with 9 bases fitting TRBD1. Input material: sorted CD4+, CD8+, or CD8+CD57+ T cells (not recorded which) from PBMCs. The TCR comes from a human donor with aplastic anemia. CDR3 sequence reads: CASSRDREGSDTQYF. DNA for the CDR3: TGTGCCAGTAGTAGGGACAGGGAAGGGTCGGATACGCAGTATTTT.